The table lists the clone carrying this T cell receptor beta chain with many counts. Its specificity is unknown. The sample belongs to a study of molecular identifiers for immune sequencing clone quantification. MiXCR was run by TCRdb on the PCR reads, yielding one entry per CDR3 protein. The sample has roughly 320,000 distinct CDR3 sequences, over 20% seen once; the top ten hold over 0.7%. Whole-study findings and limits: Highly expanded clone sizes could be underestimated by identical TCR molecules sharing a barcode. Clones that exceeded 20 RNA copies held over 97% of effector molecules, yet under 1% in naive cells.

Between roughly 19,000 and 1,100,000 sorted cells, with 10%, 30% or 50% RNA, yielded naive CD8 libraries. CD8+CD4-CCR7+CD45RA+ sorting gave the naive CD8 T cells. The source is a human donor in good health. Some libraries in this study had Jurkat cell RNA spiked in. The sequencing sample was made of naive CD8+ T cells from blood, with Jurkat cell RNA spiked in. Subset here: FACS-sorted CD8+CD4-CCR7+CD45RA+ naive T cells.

DNA for the CDR3: TGCGCCAGCAGCCCTTACGAGGGGGCCTTGGTCGAGCAGTACTTC. This translates into CASSPYEGALVEQYF. V and J are TRBV5-1 and TRBJ2-7; TRBD1 agrees at 7 bases. Per germline, CDR1 SGHRS and CDR2 YFSETQ. This CDR3 region has 15 residues. V lost 4 bases and J lost 6; bases outside the gene matches: 13. Based on the CDR3 plus reference TRBV5-1 and TRBJ2-7, the full variable domain is KAGVTQTPRYLIKTRGQQVTLSCSPISGHRSVSWYQQTPGQGLQFLFEYFSETQRNKGNFPGRFSGRQFSNSRSEMNVSTLELGDSALYLCASSPYEGALVEQYFGPGTRLTVT.